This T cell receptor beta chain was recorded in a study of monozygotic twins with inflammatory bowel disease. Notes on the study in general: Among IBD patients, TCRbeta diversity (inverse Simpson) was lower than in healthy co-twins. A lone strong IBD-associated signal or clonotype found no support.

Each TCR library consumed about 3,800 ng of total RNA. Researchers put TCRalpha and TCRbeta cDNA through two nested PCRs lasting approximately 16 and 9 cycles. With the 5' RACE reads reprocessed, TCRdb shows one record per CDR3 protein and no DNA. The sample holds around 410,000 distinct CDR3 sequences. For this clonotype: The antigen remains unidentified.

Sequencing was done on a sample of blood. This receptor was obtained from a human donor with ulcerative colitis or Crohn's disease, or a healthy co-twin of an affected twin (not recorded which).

The CDR3 loop is CASRGTAYEQYF. The rearrangement joins TRBV12-3 or TRBV12-4 to TRBJ2-7; the D call of TRBD1 rests on TCRdb alone, since no DNA is present to check it. The CDR3 loop spans 12 amino acids.